This is a list of T cell receptor beta chains from one sample in a study of OX40 agonist ivuxolimab in advanced cancers. Assay used: immunoSEQ multiplex PCR; TCRdb lists only in-frame clones, some missing. The top ten clones hold 25% to 30% of a sample with 10,000 or so clones, 70% of them seen once. The sequences come from CD4+ or CD8+ T cells sorted from blood, collected in a trial of the OX40 agonist ivuxolimab. These receptors were taken from an adult with an advanced solid tumor such as melanoma, head and neck, liver or kidney cancer. Each CDR3 is given with its conserved first and last residue. Fields, in order: J gene, V gene, clone size, D gene, CDR3 DNA, CDR3 protein. A D gene is named only where the DNA matches it firmly. The listing skips clone size in some rows; elsewhere it reads once, few, many or a size class.

J gene: TRBJ1-5
V gene: TRBV5-4
clone size: few
D gene: TRBD1
CDR3 DNA: TGTGCCAGCAGCTCGGACAGGGACTATTGTAATCAGCCCCAGCATTTT
CDR3 protein: CASSSDRDYCNQPQHF

J gene: TRBJ1-1
V gene: TRBV19
clone size: NA
D gene: NA
CDR3 DNA: TGTGCCAGTAGTCCGAACACTGAAGCTTTCTTT
CDR3 protein: CASSPNTEAFF

J gene: TRBJ2-3
V gene: TRBV27
clone size: NA
D gene: NA
CDR3 DNA: TGTGCCAGCGGGCGTGGTGGCGCAGATACGCAGTATTTT
CDR3 protein: CASGRGGADTQYF

J gene: TRBJ1-4
V gene: TRBV19
clone size: NA
D gene: NA
CDR3 DNA: TGTGCCAGTAGTATCAGGGCCTCTAATGAAAAACTGTTTTTT
CDR3 protein: CASSIRASNEKLFF

J gene: TRBJ2-3
V gene: TRBV11-2
clone size: NA
D gene: TRBD2
CDR3 DNA: TGTGCCAGCAGCTTAGAGCGGGAGAGAGATACGCAGTATTTT
CDR3 protein: CASSLERERDTQYF

J gene: TRBJ1-1
V gene: TRBV7-9
clone size: NA
D gene: NA
CDR3 DNA: TGTGCCAGCAGCTCCCCCACAGGGTTCGTTTTAGCTGAAGCTTTCTTT
CDR3 protein: CASSSPTGFVLAEAFF

J gene: TRBJ2-1
V gene: TRBV28
clone size: NA
D gene: NA
CDR3 DNA: TGTGCCAGCACTCAAGAGGGGCCCAACAATGAGCAGTTCTTC
CDR3 protein: CASTQEGPNNEQFF

J gene: TRBJ2-7
V gene: TRBV6-5
clone size: NA
D gene: TRBD1
CDR3 DNA: TGTGCCAGCAGGTACTCGGGACAGGGGAACTACGAGCAGTACTTC
CDR3 protein: CASRYSGQGNYEQYF

J gene: TRBJ2-7
V gene: TRBV5-5
clone size: NA
D gene: TRBD2
CDR3 DNA: TGTGCCAGCAGCAGGCGATCACCGGGACTAGCGGGCGGCGAGCAGTACTTC
CDR3 protein: CASSRRSPGLAGGEQYF

J gene: TRBJ2-7
V gene: TRBV6-5
clone size: NA
D gene: TRBD1
CDR3 DNA: TGTGCCAGCAGCACCGGGACAGAGAACGAGCAGTACTTC
CDR3 protein: CASSTGTENEQYF

J gene: TRBJ1-1
V gene: TRBV10-3
clone size: NA
D gene: NA
CDR3 DNA: TGTGCCATCAGTGAAGGGGGAACTGAAGCTTTCTTT
CDR3 protein: CAISEGGTEAFF

J gene: TRBJ1-1
V gene: TRBV7-3
clone size: NA
D gene: TRBD1
CDR3 DNA: TGTGCCAGCAGCTTGGGGACAGCTGAAGCTTTCTTT
CDR3 protein: CASSLGTAEAFF

J gene: TRBJ1-2
V gene: TRBV7-9
clone size: NA
D gene: NA
CDR3 DNA: TGTGCCAGCAGCTTAGGACAGTTCAATTACTATGGCTACACCTTC
CDR3 protein: CASSLGQFNYYGYTF

J gene: TRBJ1-4
V gene: TRBV27
clone size: NA
D gene: NA
CDR3 DNA: NA
CDR3 protein: CASNLTGGGRGTKNCFF

J gene: TRBJ1-5
V gene: TRBV7-9
clone size: few
D gene: NA
CDR3 DNA: TGTGCCAGCAGCTTTCAGGGCATGGGAAACAATCAGCCCCAGCATTTT
CDR3 protein: CASSFQGMGNNQPQHF

J gene: TRBJ2-7
V gene: TRBV11-2
clone size: NA
D gene: NA
CDR3 DNA: TGTGCCAGCAGCTTAGATCGTCCGGGAGCCTACGAGCAGTACTTC
CDR3 protein: CASSLDRPGAYEQYF

J gene: TRBJ1-4
V gene: TRBV9
clone size: NA
D gene: NA
CDR3 DNA: TGTGCCAGCAGCGAAAGTGAGAATGAAAAACTGTTTTTT
CDR3 protein: CASSESENEKLFF

J gene: TRBJ2-7
V gene: TRBV7-9
clone size: few
D gene: NA
CDR3 DNA: TGTGCCAGCAGCTTAACCTCGGGCTATACCTACGAGCAGTACTTC
CDR3 protein: CASSLTSGYTYEQYF

J gene: TRBJ1-2
V gene: TRBV9
clone size: NA
D gene: TRBD1
CDR3 DNA: TGTGCCAGCAGCTCAGGGGGGAGCTATGGCTACACCTTC
CDR3 protein: CASSSGGSYGYTF

J gene: TRBJ2-1
V gene: TRBV7-9
clone size: NA
D gene: TRBD1
CDR3 DNA: TGTGCCAGCAGCCCTACAGGGGAGAATGAGCAGTTCTTC
CDR3 protein: CASSPTGENEQFF

J gene: TRBJ2-3
V gene: TRBV5-4
clone size: NA
D gene: NA
CDR3 DNA: TGTGCCAGCAGCTTGGAACTAGTGGGTTCAGATACGCAGTATTTT
CDR3 protein: CASSLELVGSDTQYF

J gene: TRBJ2-1
V gene: TRBV27
clone size: few
D gene: NA
CDR3 DNA: TGTGCCAGCGGATTCCCCGATGATGAGCAGTTCTTC
CDR3 protein: CASGFPDDEQFF

J gene: TRBJ2-1
V gene: TRBV11-1
clone size: NA
D gene: TRBD1
CDR3 DNA: TGTGCCAGCAGCTCCTCATACAGGGGAATGGATGAGCAGTTCTTC
CDR3 protein: CASSSSYRGMDEQFF

J gene: TRBJ2-7
V gene: TRBV19
clone size: NA
D gene: NA
CDR3 DNA: TGTGCCAGTAGTAGAAAGACAGACTACGAGCAGTACTTC
CDR3 protein: CASSRKTDYEQYF

J gene: TRBJ1-1
V gene: TRBV4-3
clone size: NA
D gene: TRBD1
CDR3 DNA: TGCGCCAGCAGCCAAGAAAGGACAGGAGGCACTGAAGCTTTCTTT
CDR3 protein: CASSQERTGGTEAFF

J gene: TRBJ1-3
V gene: TRBV13
clone size: NA
D gene: NA
CDR3 DNA: TGTGCCAGCAGCCAATCGTTACCCTCTGGAAACACCATATATTTT
CDR3 protein: CASSQSLPSGNTIYF

J gene: TRBJ2-1
V gene: TRBV13
clone size: NA
D gene: NA
CDR3 DNA: TGTGCCAGCAGCCCCGGCGTCGGCGATGAGCAGTTCTTC
CDR3 protein: CASSPGVGDEQFF